This T cell receptor beta chain appears in the sequencing data of a study of cytomegalovirus exposure and HLA in healthy donors. There are 13 residues in the CDR3. Germline trimming cut 7 bases from V and 8 bases from J; bases unmatched to any gene: 8. The germline V gene encodes CDR1 ENHRY and CDR2 SYGVKD. At sampling all donors were nominally healthy, likely with unrecorded immune exposures. Overall study findings and caveats: The study listed 164 cytomegalovirus-associated TCR beta chains. It was shown in a later analysis that HLA-associated TCR beta chains were more clonally expanded than other, equally common chains. It was confirmed in vitro that a few of the CMV-associated chains were specific for CMV antigens.

It was with 60 Vbeta and 13 Jbeta primers that the PCR ran. The data were produced by immunoSEQ multiplex PCR, yet TCRdb's version contains in-frame clones alone and is incomplete. The sample yields 200,000 or so clones, roughly 80% seen once. Points on this clone: Its antigen remains unidentified.

This chain uses TRBV10-3 with TRBJ1-2; 9 bases map to TRBD1. Source material: PBMCs. The receptor was derived from a boy aged 5-17 years in good health and CMV-seronegative. The CDR3 DNA follows: TGTGCCATCACGGACAGGGGCCAGACCGGCTACACCTTC. It specifies CAITDRGQTGYTF.